Reported below is one T cell receptor (beta chain). This CDR3 has 18 residues. Per germline, CDR1 SGHDN and CDR2 FVKESK. The ends lost 0 bases at V and 6 bases at J; junction bases unmatched: 11. This sample was included in a study of cytomegalovirus exposure and HLA in healthy donors. The study ran its PCR with 60 Vbeta and 13 Jbeta primers. Sequencing used immunoSEQ multiplex PCR; TCRdb keeps in-frame clones, though not all of them. In the table there are 150,000 to 200,000 clones, over 75% of which are singletons. This receptor was obtained from a female donor in good health and CMV-seronegative. Sequencing was done on a sample of PBMCs. V usage is TRBV14 and J usage is TRBJ2-2, with TRBD2 matching 9 bases. The CDR3 sequence: CASSQDEWEREVPGELFF. The CDR3 DNA sequence: TGTGCCAGCAGCCAAGATGAGTGGGAGCGGGAGGTCCCCGGGGAGCTGTTTTTT.